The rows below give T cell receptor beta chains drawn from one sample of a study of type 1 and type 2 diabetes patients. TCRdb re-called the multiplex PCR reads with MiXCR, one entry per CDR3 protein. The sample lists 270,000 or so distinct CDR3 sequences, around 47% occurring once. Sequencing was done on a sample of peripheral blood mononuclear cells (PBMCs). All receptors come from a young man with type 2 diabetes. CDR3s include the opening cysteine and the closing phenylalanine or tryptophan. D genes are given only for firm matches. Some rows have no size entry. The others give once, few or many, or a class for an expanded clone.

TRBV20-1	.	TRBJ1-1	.	TGCAGTGCTAGAGAAGAGCTCATGAACACTGAAGCTTTCTTT	CSAREELMNTEAFF
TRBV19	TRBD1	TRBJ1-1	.	TGTGCCAGTAGTCGACAGGGGAGAGGAAGGACTGAAGCTTTCTTT	CASSRQGRGRTEAFF
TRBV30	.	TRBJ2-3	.	TGTGCCTGGAGGGGTGGTCTAAGGGATACGCAGTATTTT	CAWRGGLRDTQYF
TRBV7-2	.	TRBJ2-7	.	TGTGCCAGCAGTGTCGAGGGCGGGGGCCCCTACGAGCAGTACTTC	CASSVEGGGPYEQYF
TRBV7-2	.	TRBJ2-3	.	TGTGCCAGCAGCTTAGTCCAGGGGTGGTGGGATACGCAGTATTTT	CASSLVQGWWDTQYF
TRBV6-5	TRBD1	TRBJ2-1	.	TGTGCCAGCTGGGACAGGGGGGGCGATGAGCAGTTCTTC	CASWDRGGDEQFF
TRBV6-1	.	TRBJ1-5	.	TGTGCCAGCAAGGGGTCGAGTCAGCCCCAGCATTTT	CASKGSSQPQHF
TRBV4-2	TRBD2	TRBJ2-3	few	TGTGCCAGCAGCCAAGTCAAGGCGGGGGGCACAGATACGCAGTATTTT	CASSQVKAGGTDTQYF
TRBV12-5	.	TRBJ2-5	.	TGTGCCAGCAGTACGGGGGACAGCTACCAAGAGACCCAGTACTTC	CASSTGDSYQETQYF
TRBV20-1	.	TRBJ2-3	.	TGCAGTGCCCAGACCGGAAGGGATACGCAGTATTTT	CSAQTGRDTQYF
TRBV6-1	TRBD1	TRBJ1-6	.	TGTGCCAGCAGTGAGGGACAGCCCCATTCACCCCTCCACTTT	CASSEGQPHSPLHF
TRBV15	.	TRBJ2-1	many	TGTGCCACCAGCAGGAGACGGGACACATCGGTGGATGAGCAGTTCTTC	CATSRRRDTSVDEQFF
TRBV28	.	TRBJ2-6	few	TGTGCCATAAGAGCCTCTGGGGCCAACGTCCTGACTTTC	CAIRASGANVLTF
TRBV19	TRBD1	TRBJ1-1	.	TGTGCCACTCAACAGGGGCGGGCTGAAGCTTTCTTT	CATQQGRAEAFF
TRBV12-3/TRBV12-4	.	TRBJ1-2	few	TGTGCCAGCAGTTTAAGGCGGCTTCTCCCCTATGGCTACACCTTC	CASSLRRLLPYGYTF
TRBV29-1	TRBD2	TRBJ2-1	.	TGCAGCGTTGAACTTAGCGGGAGTACTTACAATGAGCAGTTCTTC	CSVELSGSTYNEQFF
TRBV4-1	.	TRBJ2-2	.	TGTGCCAGCAGTTGGCCGAACACCGGGGAGCTGTTTTTT	CASSWPNTGELFF
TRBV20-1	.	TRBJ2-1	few	TGCAGTGCTAGGCCCAAGACCGTAAGCTCCTACAATGAGCAGTTCTTC	CSARPKTVSSYNEQFF
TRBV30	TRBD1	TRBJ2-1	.	TGTGCCTGGAGTTTGACAGGGGGCTACAATGAGCAGTTCTTC	CAWSLTGGYNEQFF
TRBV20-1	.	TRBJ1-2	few	TGCAGTGCCAGGCAGGATGGCTACACCTTC	CSARQDGYTF
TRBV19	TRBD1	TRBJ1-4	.	TGTGTAGTAGTCCAGGGGGGGACCGTGGGCTTGAAACTGTTTTTT	CVVVQGGTVGLKLFF
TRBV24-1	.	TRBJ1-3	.	TGTGCCACCAGTGACGACTCTGGAAACACCATATATTTT	CATSDDSGNTIYF
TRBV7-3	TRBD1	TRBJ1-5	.	TGTGCCAGCAGCCGAGTTGGTACAGGGGGCAATCAGCCCCAGCATTTT	CASSRVGTGGNQPQHF
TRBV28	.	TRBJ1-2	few	TGTGCCAGCAGTCCCGCCCTAAGGGAAGAAGGACAGTTGTACTATGGCTACACCTTC	CASSPALREEGQLYYGYTF
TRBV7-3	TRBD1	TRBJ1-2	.	TGTGCCAGCAGCCTTTCCCACAGGGGGACTAACTATGGCTACACCTTC	CASSLSHRGTNYGYTF
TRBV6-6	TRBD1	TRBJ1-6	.	TGTGCCAGCAGTTCAGAGACAGGGGAGGGCGGAAATTCACCCCCCCACTTT	CASSSETGEGGNSPPHF
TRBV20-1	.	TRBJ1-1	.	TGCAGTGCTAGGCAGAGCGGGGGAAACACTGAAGCTTTCTTT	CSARQSGGNTEAFF
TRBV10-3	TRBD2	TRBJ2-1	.	TGTGCCATCAGTGAAAGCGGGAGTCGTCGAAGCTCCTACGAGCAGTTCTTC	CAISESGSRRSSYEQFF
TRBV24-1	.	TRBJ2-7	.	TGTGCCACCAGTGATCCCGGGGCAGTTACTGGTGATTTGGTACCTGGTACAAGCTCCTACGAGCAGTACTTC	CATSDPGAVTGDLVPGTSSYEQYF
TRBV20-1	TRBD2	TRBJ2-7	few	TGCAGTGCTAGGGGACTAGCGGGGGCCTCCGAGCAGTACTTC	CSARGLAGASEQYF
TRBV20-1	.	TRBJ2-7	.	TGCAGTGCGCCCGATAGTCGCAGGAGCTACGAGCAGTACTTC	CSAPDSRRSYEQYF
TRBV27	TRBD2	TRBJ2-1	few	TGTGCCAGCAGTCCCGTTAGCGGGAGGGCCTCTCAGGAGCAGTTCTTC	CASSPVSGRASQEQFF
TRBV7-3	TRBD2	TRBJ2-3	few	TGTGCCAGCAAACTAGCGGAGGCCACAGATACGCAGTATTTT	CASKLAEATDTQYF
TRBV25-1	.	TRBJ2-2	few	TGTGCCAGCAGTGAACGGGGAGCCGGGGAGCTGTTTTTT	CASSERGAGELFF
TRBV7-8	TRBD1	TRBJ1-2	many	TGTGCCAGCAGCTCCGGGACAGCAACTACTAACTATGGCTACACCTTC	CASSSGTATTNYGYTF
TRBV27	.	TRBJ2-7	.	TGTGCCAGCAGGGTGACAGGACACTACGAGCAGTACTTC	CASRVTGHYEQYF
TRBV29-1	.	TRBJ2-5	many	TGCAGCGCCGGGTGGGAGACCCAGTACTTC	CSAGWETQYF
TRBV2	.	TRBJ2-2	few	TGTGCCAGCGTCCCCGAGGACAGTAACACCGGGGAGCTGTTTTTT	CASVPEDSNTGELFF
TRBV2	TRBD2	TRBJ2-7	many	TGTGCCAGCAGTACAGGGACTAGCGACTACGAGCAGTACTTC	CASSTGTSDYEQYF
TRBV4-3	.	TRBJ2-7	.	TGCGCCAGCAGCCCGACGTCGGGGGGCCCCTACAAGCAGTACTTC	CASSPTSGGPYKQYF
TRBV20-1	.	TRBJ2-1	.	TGCAGTGCTCCCTCCGTAAGGGCCCTTACAGATGAGCAGTTCTTC	CSAPSVRALTDEQFF
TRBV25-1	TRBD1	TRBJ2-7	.	TGCGCCAGCAGCCAATTTGGGACAGATATCTACGAGCAGTACTTC	CASSQFGTDIYEQYF
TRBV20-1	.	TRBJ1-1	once	TGCAGTGCCCCCCTGGGGCAGGCGGGGATGAACACTGAAGCTTTCTTT	CSAPLGQAGMNTEAFF
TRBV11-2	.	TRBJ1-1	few	TGTGCCAGCAGCTTAGGTACCACGATGAGGACTGAAGCTTTCTTT	CASSLGTTMRTEAFF
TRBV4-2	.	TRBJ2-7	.	TGTGCCAGCAGCCAAGGTTGGGATTCGGACGAGCAGTACTTC	CASSQGWDSDEQYF
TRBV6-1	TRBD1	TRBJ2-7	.	TGTGCCAGCAGTGAATGGGCGTGGGACAGCTCCTACGAGCAGTACTTC	CASSEWAWDSSYEQYF
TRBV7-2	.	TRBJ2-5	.	TGTGCCAGCAGCTTGACGGCAGGCCAAGAGACCCAGTACTTC	CASSLTAGQETQYF
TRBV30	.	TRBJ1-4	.	TGTGCCTGGAGTATACCTGCAGGACTAGGGGAAAAACTGTTTTTT	CAWSIPAGLGEKLFF
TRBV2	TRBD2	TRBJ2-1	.	TGTGCCAGCATCGGGACTAGCGGGAGAAATGAGCAGTTCTTC	CASIGTSGRNEQFF
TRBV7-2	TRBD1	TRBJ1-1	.	TGTGCCAGCAGCTTAGACAGGGGGCCCAACACTGAAGCTTTCTTT	CASSLDRGPNTEAFF
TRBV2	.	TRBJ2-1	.	TGTGCCAGCAGCAGGACTGGTCTCAATGAGCAGTTCTTC	CASSRTGLNEQFF
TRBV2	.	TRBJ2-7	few	TGTGCCAGCAGTGTTTTCGGGAGCGCGCCCTACGAGCAGTACTTC	CASSVFGSAPYEQYF
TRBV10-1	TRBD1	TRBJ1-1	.	TGCGCCAGCAGTGATGGGGGGACAGGGGACACGGGCACTGAAGCTTTCTTT	CASSDGGTGDTGTEAFF
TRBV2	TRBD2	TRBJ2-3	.	TGTGCCAGCAGTGACCTGAGCGGGAGGTCAGATACGCAGTATTTT	CASSDLSGRSDTQYF
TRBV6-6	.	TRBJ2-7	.	TGTGCCAGCAGTCAGGGACTCTTCTACGAGCAGTACTTC	CASSQGLFYEQYF
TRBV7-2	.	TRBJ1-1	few	TGTGCCAGCGGTAGCACGGCGAACACTGAAGCTTTCTTT	CASGSTANTEAFF
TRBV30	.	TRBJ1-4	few	TGTGCCTGGAGTAATGGGGCTGCTAATGAAAAACTGTTTTTT	CAWSNGAANEKLFF
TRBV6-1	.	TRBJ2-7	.	TGTGCCAGCAGTGAATACAGAGCCTACGAGCAGTACTTC	CASSEYRAYEQYF
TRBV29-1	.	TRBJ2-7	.	TGCAGCGTTAAGACATTCACCTACGAGCAGTACTTC	CSVKTFTYEQYF